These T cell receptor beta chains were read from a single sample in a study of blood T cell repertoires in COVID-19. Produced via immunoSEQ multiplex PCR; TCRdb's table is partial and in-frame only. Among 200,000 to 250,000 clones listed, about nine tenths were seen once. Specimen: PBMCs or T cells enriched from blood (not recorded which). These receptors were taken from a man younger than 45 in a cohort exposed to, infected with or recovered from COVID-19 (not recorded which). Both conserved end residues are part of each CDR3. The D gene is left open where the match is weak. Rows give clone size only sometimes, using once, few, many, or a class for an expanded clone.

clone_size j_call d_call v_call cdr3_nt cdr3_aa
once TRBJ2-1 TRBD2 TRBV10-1 TGCGCCAGCAGTGCCCAGCGGGGGAACAATGAGCAGTTCTTC CASSAQRGNNEQFF
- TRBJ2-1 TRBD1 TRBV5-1 TGCGCCAGCAGCTTGGCCGGGACAGGTGAGCAGTTCTTC CASSLAGTGEQFF
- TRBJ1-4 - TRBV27 TGTGCCAGCAGTTTCAGGTCAACTAATGAAAAACTGTTTTTT CASSFRSTNEKLFF
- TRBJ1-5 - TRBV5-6 TGTGCCAGCAGCTTGGGACAGAATAATCAGCCCCAGCATTTT CASSLGQNNQPQHF
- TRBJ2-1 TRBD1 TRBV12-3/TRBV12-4 TGTGCCAGCAGGGGGACAGCAAGCTGGGAACAGTTCTTC CASRGTASWEQFF
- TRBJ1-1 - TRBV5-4 TGTGCCAGCAGCCCAGACCCCGGAAGGGGGGGGACTGAAGCTTTCTTT CASSPDPGRGGTEAFF
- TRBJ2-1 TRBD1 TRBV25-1 TGTGCCAGCAGTCAGCAGGGGGCGGGCAATGAGCAGTTCTTC CASSQQGAGNEQFF
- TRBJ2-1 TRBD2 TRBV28 TGTGCCAGCAGTTTATTGTCCGGGAGGTTTGCGTTCTTC CASSLLSGRFAFF
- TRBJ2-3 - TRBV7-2 TGTGCCAGCAGCTTAGTTATTGGGGCGGCAGATACGCAGTATTTT CASSLVIGAADTQYF
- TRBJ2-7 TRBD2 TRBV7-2 TGTGCCAGCAGCCCCGCCTGGGAGGGTTTTTCCTACGAGCAGTACTTC CASSPAWEGFSYEQYF
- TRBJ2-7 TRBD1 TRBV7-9 TGTGCCAGCAGCTACGTCCAACAGGGGGGAAGCGACGAGCAGTACTTC CASSYVQQGGSDEQYF
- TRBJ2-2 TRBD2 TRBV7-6 TGTGCCAGCAGCTCCGGAAGCGGGACGAACACCGGGGAGCTGTTTTTT CASSSGSGTNTGELFF
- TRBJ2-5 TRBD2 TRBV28 TGTGCCAGCAGTTTTCTTCGGCGGGAGCGAGAGACCCAGTACTTC CASSFLRRERETQYF
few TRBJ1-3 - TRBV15 TGTGCCACCGCAGGCCTACTCGGAAACACCATATATTTT CATAGLLGNTIYF
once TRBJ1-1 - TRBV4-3 TGCGCCAGCAGCCAAGATTGGGGAACGGGACGGGGAGGCGCTGAAGCTTTCTTT CASSQDWGTGRGGAEAFF
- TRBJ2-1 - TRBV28 TGTGCCAGTCACAGGGACAATGAGCAGTTCTTC CASHRDNEQFF
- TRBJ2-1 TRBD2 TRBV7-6 TGTGCCAGCAGCTTTAGTCCCCTCGCGGGAGGGCTAAATGAGCAGTTCTTC CASSFSPLAGGLNEQFF
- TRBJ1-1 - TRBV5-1 TGCGCCAGCAGCTTGTCGGCGGCGAACACTGAAGCTTTCTTT CASSLSAANTEAFF
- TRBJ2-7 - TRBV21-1 TGTGCCAGCATCACCGGGACTAGCTACGAGCAGTACTTC CASITGTSYEQYF
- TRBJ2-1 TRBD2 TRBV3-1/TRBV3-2 TGTGCCAGCAGCCAGTGGATCTCCGGGACTAGGACCTTCCTATACAATGAGCAGTTCTTC CASSQWISGTRTFLYNEQFF
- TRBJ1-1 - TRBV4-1 TGCGCCAGCAGCCAACTTCGACGGACTAACACTGAAGCTTTCTTT CASSQLRRTNTEAFF
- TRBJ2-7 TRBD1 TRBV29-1 TGCAGCGCGAATCCGGGACAGGGGTACGAGCAGTACTTC CSANPGQGYEQYF
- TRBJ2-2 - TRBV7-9 TGTGCCAGCAGCTTAGAGATAACGGGAGCGCGTGGGGCCGGGGAGCTGTTTTTT CASSLEITGARGAGELFF
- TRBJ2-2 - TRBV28 TGTGCCAGCAGTTCAGCAGGGGCTAACACCGGGGAGCTGTTTTTT CASSSAGANTGELFF
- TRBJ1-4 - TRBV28 TGTGCCAGCAGTTCACCGGGACCCGGGGGTGAAAAACTGTTTTTT CASSSPGPGGEKLFF
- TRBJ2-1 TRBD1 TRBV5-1 TGCGCCAGCAGCCCCGGTCAGGGGGTGTACAATGAGCAGTTCTTC CASSPGQGVYNEQFF
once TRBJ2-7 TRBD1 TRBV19 TGTGCCAGCCGACAGGGACCTACCTACGAGCAGTACTTC CASRQGPTYEQYF
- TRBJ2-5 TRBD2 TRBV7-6 TGTGCCAGCAGCTTTGCACCGGGACTAGGACGGGAGACCCAGTACTTC CASSFAPGLGRETQYF
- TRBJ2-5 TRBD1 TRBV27 TGTGCCAGCAGAGCCGGTTGGACAGGGGGCGCGGAGACCCAGTACTTC CASRAGWTGGAETQYF
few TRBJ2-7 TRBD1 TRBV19 TGTGCCAGTAAAGGGACAGGGGCCTACGAGCAGTACTTC CASKGTGAYEQYF
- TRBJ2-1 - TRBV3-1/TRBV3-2 TGTGCCAGCAGCCAGGGCGGGGACTCCTACAATGAGCAGTTCTTC CASSQGGDSYNEQFF
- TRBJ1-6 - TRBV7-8 TGTGCCAGCAGCGTAAGAGGAAAGGTTTCCTATAATTCACCCCTCCACTTT CASSVRGKVSYNSPLHF
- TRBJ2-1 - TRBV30 TGTGCCTGGAGTAGGTTGGAACTTAGTGGGGAGGATGAGCAGTTCTTC CAWSRLELSGEDEQFF
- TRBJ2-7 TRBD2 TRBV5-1 TGCGCCAGCAGCTTGGCAGAGGGACTAGCGGAAGCCCACTCCTACGAGCAGTACTTC CASSLAEGLAEAHSYEQYF
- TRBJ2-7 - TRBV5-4 TGTGCCAGCAGCGTGGACAGTTACGAGCAGTACTTC CASSVDSYEQYF
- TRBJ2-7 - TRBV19 TGTGCCAGTAGCCCCGGGGGGCGGGAGCAGTACTTC CASSPGGREQYF
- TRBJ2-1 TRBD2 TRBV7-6 TGTGCCAGCAGCATCGTAGCGGGGGAGTACAATGAGCAGTTCTTC CASSIVAGEYNEQFF
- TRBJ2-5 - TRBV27 TGTGCCAGCAGTTTATCTGTTGGGCTAGCGATCCAAGAGACCCAGTACTTC CASSLSVGLAIQETQYF
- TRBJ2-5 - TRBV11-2 TGTGCCAGCCACGGGGCGGGGTGGGAGACCCAGTACTTC CASHGAGWETQYF
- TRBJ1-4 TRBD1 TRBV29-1 TGCAGCATCCGGGACAGGGGCCGTCGCGAGCTGTTTTTT CSIRDRGRRELFF
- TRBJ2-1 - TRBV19 TGTGCCAGTAGTATAGCTCTAGGTCGGTTCAATGAGCAGTTCTTC CASSIALGRFNEQFF
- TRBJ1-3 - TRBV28 TGTGCCAGCAGTCCACAGGTAGCTGGAAACACCATATATTTT CASSPQVAGNTIYF
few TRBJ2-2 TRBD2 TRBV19 TGTGCCAGTAGTACTCTAGCGGGAGGGCCACCCGGGGAGCTGTTTTTT CASSTLAGGPPGELFF
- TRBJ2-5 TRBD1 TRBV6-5 TGTGCCAGCAGCACAGGGGACCAAGAGACCCAGTACTTC CASSTGDQETQYF
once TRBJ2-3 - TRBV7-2 TGTGCCAGCAGCTTAGGCCGGGGTACGCAGTATTTT CASSLGRGTQYF
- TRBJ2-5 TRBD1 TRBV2 TGTGCCAGCAGTCAGACTCGGACAGGGGGACTCGAGACCCAGTACTTC CASSQTRTGGLETQYF
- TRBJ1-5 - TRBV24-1 TGTGCCACCAGTGACCCTCTGAAACCGGGGGGCAATCAGCCCCAGCATTTT CATSDPLKPGGNQPQHF
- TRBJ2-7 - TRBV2 TGTGCCAGCAGTGCGCAAAGGAGCTCCTACGAGCAGTACTTC CASSAQRSSYEQYF
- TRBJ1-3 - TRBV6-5 TGTGCCAGCAGCCGGAGTGGAAACACCATATATTTT CASSRSGNTIYF
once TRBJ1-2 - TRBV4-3 TGCGCCAGCAGCCAAGATCCGAGGCTTAACTATGGCTACACCTTC CASSQDPRLNYGYTF
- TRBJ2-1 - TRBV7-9 TGTGCCAGCAGCTTAGGAACTACCTCTGAGCAGTTCTTC CASSLGTTSEQFF
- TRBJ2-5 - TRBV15 TGTGCCACCAGCAGAGGCAGACAAGAGACCCAGTACTTC CATSRGRQETQYF
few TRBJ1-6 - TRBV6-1 TGTGCCAGCAGTGAAAGGACACTTGCTTCACCCCTCCACTTT CASSERTLASPLHF